This T cell receptor beta chain was profiled in a study of shared clonotypes between healthy human individuals. Looked up from germline, CDR1 is SQVTM and CDR2 is ANQGSEA. V lost 0 bases, J lost 5 bases, and 10 bases lay in between. CDR3 length: 13 amino acids. The table came from immunoSEQ multiplex PCR; TCRdb's copy has only in-frame clones and leaves some out. Of 2 million to 3 million clones listed, roughly 93% are singletons. Naive CD4+ cells were CD45RA-selected; the remaining cells were memory. In the case of this clone: Its antigen is currently unknown.

Study-wide findings and caveats: Among a few donors, about 5% of naive CD4 clonotypes were found in common. Sampling included only blood; tissue repertoires likely differ.

The source is a man between 18 and 29 years old in good health. Some clones in this sample may be carry-over from other donors' samples. The chain links TRBV29-1 to TRBJ1-2; D unclear. The material sequenced was naive CD4+ T cells from PBMCs. Documented subset: CD45RA+ positively selected. This CDR3 is CSVEDRVRYGYTF. CDR3 DNA sequence: TGCAGCGTTGAAGATAGAGTTCGGTATGGCTACACCTTC.